This T cell receptor beta chain was observed in a study of OX40 agonist ivuxolimab in advanced cancers. Across the study: Patients were dosed intravenously with ivuxolimab at 0.01 to 10 mg/kg every 2 weeks. Study observations and caveats: Expanded clones were, on average, more numerous among CD8+ T cells than CD4+.

Clones were read by immunoSEQ multiplex PCR, and TCRdb kept only the in-frame ones, dropping some. The table includes tens of thousands of clones, over 90% detected once. The ends lost 3 bases at V and 5 bases at J; junction bases unmatched: 8. CDR1 and CDR2 from the germline V gene are SGHRS and YFSETQ. CDR3 length: 15 amino acids. To note about this clone: Its antigen is unidentified.

This TCR was sampled from an adult with an advanced solid tumor such as melanoma, head and neck, liver or kidney cancer. The source was CD4+ or CD8+ T cells sorted from blood, collected in a trial of the OX40 agonist ivuxolimab. The chain combines TRBV5-1 with TRBJ2-5; 9 nucleotides align to TRBD1. The CDR3 protein is CASSWRQGVGETQYF. The CDR3, as DNA: TGCGCCAGCAGCTGGAGACAGGGGGTGGGTGAGACCCAGTACTTC.